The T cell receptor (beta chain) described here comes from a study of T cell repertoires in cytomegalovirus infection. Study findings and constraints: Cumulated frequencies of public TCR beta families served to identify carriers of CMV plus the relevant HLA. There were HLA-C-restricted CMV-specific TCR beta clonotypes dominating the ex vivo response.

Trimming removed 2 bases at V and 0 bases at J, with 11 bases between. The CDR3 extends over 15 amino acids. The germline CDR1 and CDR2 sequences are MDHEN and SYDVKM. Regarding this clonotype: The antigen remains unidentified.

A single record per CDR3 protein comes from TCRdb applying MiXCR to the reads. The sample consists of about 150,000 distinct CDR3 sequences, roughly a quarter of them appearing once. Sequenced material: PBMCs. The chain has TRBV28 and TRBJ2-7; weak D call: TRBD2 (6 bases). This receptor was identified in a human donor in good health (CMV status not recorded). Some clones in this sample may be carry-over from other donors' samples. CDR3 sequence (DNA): TGTGCCAGCAGTTTAGTAGCGGTGATCTCCTACGAGCAGTACTTC. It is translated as CASSLVAVISYEQYF.